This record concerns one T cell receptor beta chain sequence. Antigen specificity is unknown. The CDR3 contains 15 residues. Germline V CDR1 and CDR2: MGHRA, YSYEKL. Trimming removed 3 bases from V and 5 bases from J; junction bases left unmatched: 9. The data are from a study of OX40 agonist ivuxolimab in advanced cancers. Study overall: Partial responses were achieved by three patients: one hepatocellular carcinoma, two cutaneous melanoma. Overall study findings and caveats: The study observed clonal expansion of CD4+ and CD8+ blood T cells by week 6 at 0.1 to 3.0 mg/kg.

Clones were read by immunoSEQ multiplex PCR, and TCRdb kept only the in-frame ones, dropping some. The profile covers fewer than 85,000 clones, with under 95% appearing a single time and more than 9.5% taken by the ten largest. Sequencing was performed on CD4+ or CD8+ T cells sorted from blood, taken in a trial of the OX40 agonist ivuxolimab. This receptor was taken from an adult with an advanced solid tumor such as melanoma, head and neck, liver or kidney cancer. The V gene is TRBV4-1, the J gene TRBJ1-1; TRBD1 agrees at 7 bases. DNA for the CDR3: TGCGCCAGCAGCCAGGTGGAGGGGGCGCGTACTGAAGCTTTCTTT. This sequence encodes CASSQVEGARTEAFF.